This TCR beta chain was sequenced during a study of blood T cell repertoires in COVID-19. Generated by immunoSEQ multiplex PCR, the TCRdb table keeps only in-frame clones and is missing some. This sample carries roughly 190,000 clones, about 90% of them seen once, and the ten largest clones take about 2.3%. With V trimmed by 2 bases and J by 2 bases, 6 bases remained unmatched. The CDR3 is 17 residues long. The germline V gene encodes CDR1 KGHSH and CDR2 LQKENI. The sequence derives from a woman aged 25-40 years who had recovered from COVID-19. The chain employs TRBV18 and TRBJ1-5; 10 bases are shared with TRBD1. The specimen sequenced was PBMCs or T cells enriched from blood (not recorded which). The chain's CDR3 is CASSPYFGQGGNQPQHF. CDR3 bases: TGTGCCAGCTCACCATATTTCGGACAGGGGGGCAATCAGCCCCAGCATTTT. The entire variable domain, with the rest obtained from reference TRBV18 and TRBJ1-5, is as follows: NAGVMQNPRHLVRRRGQEARLRCSPMKGHSHVYWYRQLPEEGLKFMVYLQKENIIDESGMPKERFSAEFPKEGPSILRIQQVVRGDSAAYFCASSPYFGQGGNQPQHFGDGTRLSIL.